These 31 T cell receptor beta chains were sequenced from one sample in a study of T cell responses to AZD1222 COVID-19 vaccine. Profiling relied on immunoSEQ multiplex PCR, and the TCRdb table lists in-frame clones only, not all of them. The repertoire includes more than 140,000 clones, about 90% of them detected once, and about 5.3% sits in the top ten. Sample: peripheral blood, taken on day 0 of AZD1222 vaccination. These receptors all stem from an adult in good health.

The V and J genes are TRBV18 and TRBJ2-3; possible D gene TRBD1, 5 bases. The V end lost 5 bases, the J end lost 2 bases, and 8 bases lay between the germline ends. The CDR3 is made up of 13 amino acids. Germline CDR1 KGHSH, CDR2 LQKENI. CDR3 coding DNA: TGTGCCAGCTCAGCAGGGTCCACAGATACGCAGTATTTT. Amino acid sequence: CASSAGSTDTQYF.

This clone has only one observation. The chain employs TRBV7-9 and TRBJ2-5, with D possibly being TRBD1 (5 bases). CDR3 length equals 15 residues. Trimming took 6 bases from V and 1 from J, leaving 15 bases between them. Germline V CDR1 and CDR2: SEHNR, FQNEAQ (reference sequence). The CDR3 spells CASSPSRVRQETQYF. Here the CDR3 DNA reads TGTGCCAGCAGTCCAAGCAGGGTTCGCCAAGAGACCCAGTACTTC.

The rearrangement links TRBV29-1 to TRBJ1-2; D is undetermined. The CDR3 length is 13 residues. Per germline, CDR1 SQVTM and CDR2 ANQGSEA. The V and J ends lost 6 bases and 4 bases respectively, with 15 bases between them. CDR3: CSVSDTFGYGYTF. The CDR3 DNA reads as TGCAGCGTCTCTGACACCTTTGGCTATGGCTACACCTTC.

J is TRBJ2-2 and V is TRBV24-1; D is unclear. Trimming shortened V by 0 bases and J by 9 bases, and 10 bases separated the two germline ends. CDR3 size: 14 residues. Germline assignment: CDR1 KGHDR and CDR2 SFDVKD. The CDR3 reads CATSDLSVGRELFF. In DNA, the CDR3 is TGTGCCACCAGTGATTTGTCCGTGGGCCGGGAGCTGTTTTTT.

The chain carries TRBV15 and TRBJ2-3; 11 bases match TRBD2. CDR3 length equals 17 residues. From germline, CDR1 is LNHNV and CDR2 YYDKDF (reference sequence). Losses at the gene ends were 1 base for V and 2 bases for J; bases not matched to a gene: 5. CDR3 amino acids: CATSRGPGLADTDTQYF. In nucleotides, the CDR3 is TGTGCCACCAGCAGAGGCCCGGGACTAGCGGACACAGATACGCAGTATTTT.

The rearrangement uses TRBV28 and TRBJ1-6, with 7 nucleotides matching TRBD1. The CDR3 extends over 17 amino acids. The germline gives CDR1 MDHEN, CDR2 SYDVKM. J gave up 4 bases and V 2 bases, and 8 bases lay outside the gene matches. As DNA, the CDR3 is TGTGCCAGCAGTTTACCGACAACGACAGGGTATAATTCACCCCTCCACTTT. The encoded protein is CASSLPTTTGYNSPLHF.

The chain recombines TRBV27 with TRBJ2-2, with 8 positions matching TRBD1. In germline, CDR1 is MNHEY, CDR2 SMNVEV (reference sequence). This CDR3 comprises 14 residues. V lost 5 bases, J lost 6 bases, and 5 bases stayed unmatched. CDR3 nucleotides: TGTGCCAGCAGTCTGGGACAGGAGCCCGGGGAGCTGTTTTTT. Translating gives CASSLGQEPGELFF.

This clone was seen only once. The chain joins TRBV6-5 to TRBJ1-5; D gene uncertain. V was cut by 7 bases and J by 4 bases, with 11 bases left in between. The length of the CDR3 is 13 residues. Germline CDR1 and CDR2: MNHEY and SVGAGI. CDR3 sequence reads: CASNIQPNQPQHF. CDR3 in DNA: TGTGCCAGCAATATACAGCCAAATCAGCCCCAGCATTTT.

In this sample, this clone turned up once. The rearrangement uses TRBV7-6 and TRBJ1-1; D ambiguous. The CDR3 is 14 residues long. The V end lost 5 bases, the J end lost 1 base, and 11 bases lay between the germline ends. Germline V gene sequence: CDR1 SGHVS, CDR2 FNYEAQ. The DNA of the CDR3 is TGTGCCAGCAGCCATCCCCCGGCGAACACTGAAGCTTTCTTT. Amino acid sequence: CASSHPPANTEAFF. The entire variable domain, with the rest obtained from reference TRBV7-6 and TRBJ1-1, is as follows: GAGVSQSPRYKVTKRGQDVALRCDPISGHVSLYWYRQALGQGPEFLTYFNYEAQQDKSGLPNDRFSAERPEGSISTLTIQRTEQRDSAMYRCASSHPPANTEAFFGQGTRLTVV.

The chain combines TRBV27 with TRBJ1-6, with D unresolved. Looked up from germline, CDR1 is MNHEY and CDR2 is SMNVEV (reference sequence). CDR3 length equals 14 residues. V was clipped by 11 bases and J by 5 bases, with 16 bases between them. CDR3 sequence: CAAARVGNNSPLHF. CDR3 nucleotide sequence: TGTGCCGCAGCAAGGGTGGGGAATAATTCACCCCTCCACTTT.

The chain employs TRBV6-5 and TRBJ2-7, with 8 bases aligning to TRBD2. After removal of 4 bases from V and 6 bases from J, the junction contained 8 bases not matched to a gene. Germline-derived CDR1 and CDR2 are MNHEY and SVGAGI. CDR3 size: 14 residues. The CDR3 DNA follows: TGTGCCAGCAGTTTGCGGGGGGCGCAAAGCGAGCAGTACTTC. As protein: CASSLRGAQSEQYF.

The chain carries TRBV18 and TRBJ2-5; D perhaps matches TRBD1 (6 bases). The germline V gene encodes CDR1 KGHSH and CDR2 LQKENI. The CDR3 has 16 amino acids. V was trimmed by 0 bases and J by 0 bases, leaving 11 bases between them. The CDR3 here is CASSPPAGTNQETQYF. CDR3 nucleotides: TGTGCCAGCTCACCACCAGCCGGGACAAACCAAGAGACCCAGTACTTC.

The rearrangement joins TRBV7-2 to TRBJ2-5; D is ambiguous. From germline, CDR1 is SGHTA and CDR2 FQGNSA. CDR3 length: 15 residues. Trimming pared 0 bases from V and 5 bases from J, leaving 13 bases between. The CDR3 here is CASSLAAAEWETQYF. CDR3 nucleotides: TGTGCCAGCAGCTTAGCCGCCGCGGAGTGGGAGACCCAGTACTTC.

The chain recombines TRBV28 with TRBJ1-1; possible D gene TRBD1, 6 bases. CDR3 length equals 13 residues. CDR1 is MDHEN and CDR2 is SYDVKM in the germline V gene. The V end lost 4 bases, the J end lost 4 bases, and 10 bases lay between the germline ends. The CDR3 bases are TGTGCCAGCAGTTCGTCAGGGGTCACTGAAGCTTTCTTT. Translating it yields CASSSSGVTEAFF.

This chain links TRBV2 with TRBJ1-5, with D uncertain. CDR1 and CDR2 (germline): SNHLY, FYNNEI. CDR3 length: 15 amino acids. The ends were cut back, 5 bases at V and 0 bases at J, with 11 bases in the middle. The CDR3 protein is CASSRRHYSNQPQHF. DNA of the CDR3: TGTGCCAGCAGTCGGCGGCATTATAGCAATCAGCCCCAGCATTTT.

The gene calls are TRBV28 and TRBJ1-1; unclear D gene. The CDR3 is made up of 14 amino acids. Germline CDR1 and CDR2: MDHEN and SYDVKM. The V and J ends lost 2 bases and 5 bases respectively, with 12 bases between them. Here the CDR3 reads CASSLLGMGTEAFF. DNA of the CDR3: TGTGCCAGCAGTTTACTGGGAATGGGAACTGAAGCTTTCTTT.

The V call is TRBV5-4, the J call TRBJ1-1, with D unresolved. This CDR3 is 14 amino acids long. Germline V lookup: CDR1 SGHNT, CDR2 YYREEE (reference sequence). V was clipped by 5 bases and J by 0 bases, with 11 bases between them. The CDR3 loop reads CASSREGLNTEAFF. The CDR3 bases are TGTGCCAGCAGTCGTGAGGGATTGAACACTGAAGCTTTCTTT.

As DNA, the CDR3 is TGTGCCAGCAGTTACTCTTTAGGGGCGTTAAACGAGCAGTACTTC. It encodes CASSYSLGALNEQYF. The chain employs TRBV6-2 or TRBV6-3 and TRBJ2-7, with D perhaps TRBD1 (5 bases). Germline V gene sequence: CDR1 MNHEY, CDR2 SVGEGT. V lost 0 bases and J lost 5, with 14 bases in between. The CDR3 has 15 amino acids.

The chain recombines TRBV7-2 with TRBJ1-6, with D possibly matching TRBD1 (5 bases). CDR3 length equals 15 residues. Between the trimmed V and J ends, which lost 6 bases and 5 bases, there was a span of 14 bases. CDR1 SGHTA and CDR2 FQGNSA come from the germline V gene. The CDR3 region has the DNA TGTGCCAGCAGTTCCCAGGGACGGAATAATTCACCCCTCCACTTT. It codes for CASSSQGRNNSPLHF.

The chain has TRBV28 and TRBJ2-2, with 7 bases that match TRBD1. The CDR3 has 14 residues. With 8 bases clipped from V and 3 bases from J, the junction kept 6 bases outside the gene matches. Per germline, CDR1 MDHEN and CDR2 SYDVKM. In DNA, the CDR3 is TGTGCCAGCCAGGGGGACCCCCACACCGGGGAGCTGTTTTTT. This encodes CASQGDPHTGELFF.

This clone was counted once. V is TRBV5-4 and J is TRBJ2-5, with 7 bases fitting TRBD2. This CDR3 has 16 amino acids. V was pared by 3 bases and J by 5 bases, with 13 bases of the junction left unmatched. Germline lookup yields CDR1 SGHNT and CDR2 YYREEE (reference sequence). The CDR3 nucleotides read TGTGCCAGCAGCTGGGGGGGGAGGGCCTTTCAGGAGACCCAGTACTTC. It specifies CASSWGGRAFQETQYF.

The chain is built from TRBV11-3 and TRBJ2-7; TRBD1 or TRBD2 may be the D gene (5 bases each). The V end was cut by 3 bases, the J end by 5 bases, with 11 bases between. There are 13 residues in the CDR3. Germline assignment: CDR1 SGHNT and CDR2 YENEEA. The CDR3 is CASSFRGTHEQYF. The CDR3 DNA reads TGTGCCAGCAGCTTTAGAGGGACCCACGAGCAGTACTTC.

The DNA for the CDR3 is TGTGCCCTGGGACAGTCGGAGACCCAGTACTTC. It translates to CALGQSETQYF. The chain couples TRBV7-9 to TRBJ2-5, with TRBD1 matching over 7 bases. This CDR3 region has 11 residues. Germline CDR1 is SEHNR and CDR2 is FQNEAQ (reference sequence). V was pared by 11 bases and J by 5 bases, with 5 bases of the junction left unmatched.

V and J are TRBV2 and TRBJ2-7; 7 nucleotides align to TRBD1. This CDR3 is 14 amino acids long. Germline V lookup: CDR1 SNHLY, CDR2 FYNNEI. The trim removed 6 bases at V and 1 base at J, leaving 6 bases unmatched. The DNA for the CDR3 is TGTGCCAGCAGATCGGACAGGCAATCCTACGAGCAGTACTTC. This translates into CASRSDRQSYEQYF.

This chain joins TRBV27 and TRBJ1-6, with 8 bases lining up with TRBD1. Germline-derived CDR1 and CDR2 are MNHEY and SMNVEV (reference sequence). CDR3 length: 16 residues. After removal of 7 bases from V and 5 bases from J, the junction contained 10 bases not matched to a gene. The DNA for the CDR3 is TGTGCCAGCACAGACAGGGGAAGAGGGAATAATTCACCCCTCCACTTT. It encodes CASTDRGRGNNSPLHF.

The sample holds one count of this clone. The chain links TRBV7-9 to TRBJ1-2; D call uncertain. Germline loops: CDR1 SEHNR, CDR2 FQNEAQ (reference sequence). The CDR3 length is 12 residues. Trimming removed 3 bases from V and 5 bases from J, with 7 bases in between. CDR3 residues: CASSFEEYGYTF. CDR3 nucleotides: TGTGCCAGCAGCTTTGAAGAGTATGGCTACACCTTC.

The V and J genes are TRBV6-5 and TRBJ2-2, with D possibly TRBD2 on 6 matching bases. Between the trimmed V and J ends, which lost 2 bases and 5 bases, there was a span of 12 bases. The CDR3 contains 15 residues. Germline values: CDR1 MNHEY, CDR2 SVGAGI. CDR3: CASSYTGLQTGELFF. The DNA of the CDR3 is TGTGCCAGCAGTTACACGGGACTCCAAACCGGGGAGCTGTTTTTT.

This clone was detected only once. This chain joins TRBV28 and TRBJ1-2, with 7 nucleotides matching TRBD1. This CDR3 region has 14 residues. Germline V gives CDR1 MDHEN, CDR2 SYDVKM. J gave up 2 bases and V 6 bases, and 6 bases lay outside the gene matches. CDR3 DNA sequence: TGTGCCAGCAGCGAGCTACAGGGGAACTATGGCTACACCTTC. Translation: CASSELQGNYGYTF.

This clone was seen once. CDR3 nucleotide sequence: TGCAGCGTCGTGACTTTCTCCTACAATGAGCAGTTCTTC. Amino acids: CSVVTFSYNEQFF. The chain joins TRBV29-1 to TRBJ2-1; no firm D call. CDR1 is SQVTM, CDR2 ANQGSEA, per germline. There are 13 residues in the CDR3. Deletions cut 6 bases from V and 0 bases from J, with 9 bases between.

This clone was counted once. The rearrangement joins TRBV28 to TRBJ1-3, with D unresolved. Germline CDR1 MDHEN, CDR2 SYDVKM. The CDR3 consists of 10 residues. V lost 2 bases and J lost 7, with 0 bases in between. Here the CDR3 reads CASSLNTIYF. The CDR3 DNA reads TGTGCCAGCAGTTTAAACACCATATATTTT.

The CDR3 loop reads CASSQDEGSGNTIYF. In DNA form, the CDR3 reads TGTGCCAGCAGCCAAGACGAAGGGTCTGGAAACACCATATATTTT. The chain combines TRBV14 with TRBJ1-3, with D unclear. V dropped 0 bases and J dropped 1 base, with 7 bases sitting between them. The CDR3 spans 15 residues. CDR1 and CDR2 from the germline V gene are SGHDN and FVKESK.